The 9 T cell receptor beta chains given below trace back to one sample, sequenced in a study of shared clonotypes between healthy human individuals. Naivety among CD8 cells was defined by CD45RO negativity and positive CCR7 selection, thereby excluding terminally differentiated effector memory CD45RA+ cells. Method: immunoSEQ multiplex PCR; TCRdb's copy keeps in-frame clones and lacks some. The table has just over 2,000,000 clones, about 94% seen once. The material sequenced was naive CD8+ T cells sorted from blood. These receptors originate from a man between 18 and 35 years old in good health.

CDR3: CAWSPGGQETQYF. As DNA, the CDR3 is TGTGCCTGGAGTCCGGGGGGCCAAGAGACCCAGTACTTC. This chain uses TRBV30 with TRBJ2-5; 7 bases line up with TRBD2. This CDR3 is 13 amino acids long. From germline, CDR1 is GTSNPN and CDR2 SVGIG (reference sequence). The V and J ends lost 2 bases and 1 base, in that order; junction bases with no gene match: 1.

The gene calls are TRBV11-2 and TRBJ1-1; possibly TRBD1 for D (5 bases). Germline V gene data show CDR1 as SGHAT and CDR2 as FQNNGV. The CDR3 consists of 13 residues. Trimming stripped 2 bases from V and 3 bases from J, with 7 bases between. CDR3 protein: CASSLRGHTEAFF. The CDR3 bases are TGTGCCAGCAGCTTACGGGGCCACACTGAAGCTTTCTTT.

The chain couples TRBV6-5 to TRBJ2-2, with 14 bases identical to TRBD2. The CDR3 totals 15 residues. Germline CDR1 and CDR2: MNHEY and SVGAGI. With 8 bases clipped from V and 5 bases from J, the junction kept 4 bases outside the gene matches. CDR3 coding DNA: TGTGCCAGCCGGACTAGCGGGAGGATGACCGGGGAGCTGTTTTTT. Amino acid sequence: CASRTSGRMTGELFF.

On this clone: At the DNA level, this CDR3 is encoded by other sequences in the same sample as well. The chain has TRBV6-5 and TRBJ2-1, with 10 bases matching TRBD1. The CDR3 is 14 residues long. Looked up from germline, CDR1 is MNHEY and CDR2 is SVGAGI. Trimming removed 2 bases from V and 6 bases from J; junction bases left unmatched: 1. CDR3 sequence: CASSYGTGVNEQFF. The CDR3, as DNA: TGTGCCAGCAGTTACGGGACAGGGGTCAATGAGCAGTTCTTC.

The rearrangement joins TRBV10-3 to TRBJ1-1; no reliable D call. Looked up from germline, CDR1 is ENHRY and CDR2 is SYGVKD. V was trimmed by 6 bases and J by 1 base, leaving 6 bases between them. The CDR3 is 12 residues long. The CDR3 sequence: CAISTENTEAFF. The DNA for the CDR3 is TGTGCCATCAGCACGGAGAACACTGAAGCTTTCTTT.

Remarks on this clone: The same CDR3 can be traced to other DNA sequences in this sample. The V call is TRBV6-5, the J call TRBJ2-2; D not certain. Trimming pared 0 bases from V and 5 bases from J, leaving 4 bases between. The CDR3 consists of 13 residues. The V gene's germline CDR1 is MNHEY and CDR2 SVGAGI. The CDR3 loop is CASSYSGTGELFF. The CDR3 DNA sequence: TGTGCCAGCAGTTACTCGGGTACCGGGGAGCTGTTTTTT.

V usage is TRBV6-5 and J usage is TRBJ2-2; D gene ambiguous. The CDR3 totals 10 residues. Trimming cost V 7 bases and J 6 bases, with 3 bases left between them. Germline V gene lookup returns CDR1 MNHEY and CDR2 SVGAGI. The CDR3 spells CASIPGELFF. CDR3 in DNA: TGTGCCAGCATCCCCGGGGAGCTGTTTTTT.

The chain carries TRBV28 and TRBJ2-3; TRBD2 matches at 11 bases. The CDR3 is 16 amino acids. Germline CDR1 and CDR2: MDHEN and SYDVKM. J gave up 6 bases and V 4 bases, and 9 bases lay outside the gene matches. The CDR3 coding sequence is TGTGCCAGCAGTTCCCTATTAGCGGGGGGGTACGATACGCAGTATTTT. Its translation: CASSSLLAGGYDTQYF.

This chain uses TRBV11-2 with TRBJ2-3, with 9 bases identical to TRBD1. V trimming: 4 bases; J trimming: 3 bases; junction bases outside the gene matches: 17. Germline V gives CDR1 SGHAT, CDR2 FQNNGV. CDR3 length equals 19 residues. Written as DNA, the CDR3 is TGTGCCAGCAGCTCCATCTATGACCCCCCGGGACAGGGAACAGATACGCAGTATTTT. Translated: CASSSIYDPPGQGTDTQYF.